This TCR beta chain was profiled in a study of T cells in women clearing cervical HPV infection. Whole-study context: Case blood was drawn a median about 150 days after lesion detection.

Trimming cost V 2 bases and J 3 bases, with 11 bases left between them. There are 15 residues in the CDR3. Per the germline V gene, CDR1 is KGHSH and CDR2 is LQKENI. Produced via immunoSEQ multiplex PCR; TCRdb's table is partial and in-frame only. The sample includes about 25,000 clones. Of note for this clone: The antigen is unknown. The sequence runs out 3 residues before the end of the CDR3; the remainder is reconstructed from the germline J gene.

Study-wide findings and caveats: Repertoire richness, not evenness, was significantly elevated in CIN3+ cases versus controls.

The sequenced sample was blood buffy coat. The chain recombines TRBV18 with TRBJ1-5; perhaps TRBD1 as D (5 bases). The source of this sequence is a woman aged 18 to 75 with a cervical HPV16 infection that either progressed to CIN3+ or cleared (not recorded which). The CDR3 spells CASSPEAGDNQPQHF. CDR3 DNA (partial): TGTGCCAGCTCACCAGAGGCGGGGGACAATCAGCCC.